This TCR beta chain was captured by sequencing in a study of beta chain features in type 1 diabetes. As to this clone: Its antigen is unknown.

Study findings and constraints: cDNA sequencing could over-represent cells with high TCR expression.

In germline, CDR1 is MNHNS, CDR2 SASEGT. The germline V and J ends were trimmed by 8 bases and 0 bases, with 8 bases remaining between them. The CDR3 runs to 13 residues. Expressed TCRB transcripts were sequenced, since all the RNA that had been isolated was reverse transcribed. The protocol was immunoSEQ multiplex PCR, while the TCRdb copy is restricted to in-frame clones and leaves out a portion. The sample holds 900,000 or so clones, 17% seen once. The chain combines TRBV6-1 with TRBJ2-1; no definite D call. The material sequenced was naive CD4+ T cells from blood. This receptor was obtained from a woman in her late teens or twenties in good health. Written as DNA, the CDR3 is TGTGCCAGCTTCAAGAGCTCCTACAATGAGCAGTTCTTC. It codes for CASFKSSYNEQFF.